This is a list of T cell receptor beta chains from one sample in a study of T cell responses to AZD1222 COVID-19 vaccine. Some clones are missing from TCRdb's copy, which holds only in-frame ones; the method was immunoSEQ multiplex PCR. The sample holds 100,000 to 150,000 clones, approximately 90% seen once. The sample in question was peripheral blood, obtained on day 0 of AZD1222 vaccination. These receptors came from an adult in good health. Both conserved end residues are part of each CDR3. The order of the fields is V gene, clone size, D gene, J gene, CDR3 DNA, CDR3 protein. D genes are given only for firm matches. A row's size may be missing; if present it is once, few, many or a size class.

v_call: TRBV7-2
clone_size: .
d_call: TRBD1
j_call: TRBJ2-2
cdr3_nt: TGTGCCAGCAGCCTACAGGGGCCCGGATCGAACACCGGGGAGCTGTTTTTT
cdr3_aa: CASSLQGPGSNTGELFF

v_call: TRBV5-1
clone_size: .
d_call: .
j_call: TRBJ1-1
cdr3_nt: TGCGCCAGCAGCGATGACCGCGTCATGAACACTGAAGCTTTCTTT
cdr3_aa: CASSDDRVMNTEAFF

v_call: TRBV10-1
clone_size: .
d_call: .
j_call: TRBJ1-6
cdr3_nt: TGCGCCAGCAGTGAGGCGGGGAAGGGTTCACCCCTCCACTTT
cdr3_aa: CASSEAGKGSPLHF

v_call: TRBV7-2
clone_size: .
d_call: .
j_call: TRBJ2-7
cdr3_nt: TGTGCCAGCAGCTTAGGGGCCGGGGACTACGAGCAGTACTTC
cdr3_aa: CASSLGAGDYEQYF

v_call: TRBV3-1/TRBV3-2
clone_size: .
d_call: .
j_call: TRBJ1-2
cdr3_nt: TGTGCCAGCAGCCAAGGGTCTGGCTACACCTTC
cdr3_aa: CASSQGSGYTF

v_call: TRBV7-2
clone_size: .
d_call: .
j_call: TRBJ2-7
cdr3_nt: TGTGCCAGCAGCTTCGGTTCCTACGAGCAGTACTTC
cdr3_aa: CASSFGSYEQYF

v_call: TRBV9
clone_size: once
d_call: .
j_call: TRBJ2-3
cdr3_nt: TGTGCCAGCAGCCTCCCCTCAGATACGCAGTATTTT
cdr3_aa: CASSLPSDTQYF

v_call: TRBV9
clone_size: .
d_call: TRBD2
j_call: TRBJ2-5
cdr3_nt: TGTGCCCGCCGGGTACGGCGGGGGGGTCCCTTACAAGAGACCCAGTACTTC
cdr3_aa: CARRVRRGGPLQETQYF

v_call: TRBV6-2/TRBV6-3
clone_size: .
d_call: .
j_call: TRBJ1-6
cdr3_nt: TGTGCCAGCAGTTATGGCGATTCACCCCTCCACTTT
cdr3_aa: CASSYGDSPLHF

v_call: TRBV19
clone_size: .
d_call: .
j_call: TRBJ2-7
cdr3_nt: TGTGCCAGTAGTATATATAAGGGATTGGGCTCCTACGAGCAATACTTC
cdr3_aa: CASSIYKGLGSYEQYF

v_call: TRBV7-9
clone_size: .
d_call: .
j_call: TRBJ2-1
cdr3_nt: TGTGCCAGCAGCCCCATTTCGGGGGATTCCTACAATGAGCAGTTCTTC
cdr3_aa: CASSPISGDSYNEQFF

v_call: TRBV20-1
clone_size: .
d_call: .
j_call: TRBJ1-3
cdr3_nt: TGCAGTGCTAGAGGTGGAAACACCATATATTTT
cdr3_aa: CSARGGNTIYF

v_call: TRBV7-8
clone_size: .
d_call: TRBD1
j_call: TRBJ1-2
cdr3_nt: TGTGCCAGCAGCCCGGGACAGCTCTTACTAACTTATGGCCTGGCGTTC
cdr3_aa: CASSPGQLLLTYGLAF

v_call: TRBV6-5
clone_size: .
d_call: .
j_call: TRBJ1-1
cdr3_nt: TGTGCCAGCAGTTACTCGTGGGGGACTGAAGCTTTCTTT
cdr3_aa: CASSYSWGTEAFF

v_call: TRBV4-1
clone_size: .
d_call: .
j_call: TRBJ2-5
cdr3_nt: TGCGCCAGCAGCCAGGGTACAATGCGGGGTGGTCAAGAGACCCAGTACTTC
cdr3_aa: CASSQGTMRGGQETQYF

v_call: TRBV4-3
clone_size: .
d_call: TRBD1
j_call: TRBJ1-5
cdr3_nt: TGCGCCAGCAGCCAAGGGACAGGGACGGGTAGCAATCAGCCCCAGCATTTT
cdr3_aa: CASSQGTGTGSNQPQHF

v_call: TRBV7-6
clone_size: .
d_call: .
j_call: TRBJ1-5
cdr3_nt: TGTGCCAGCAGCTTAGAGGCGGGGGCTGGCAATCAGCCCCAGCATTTT
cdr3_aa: CASSLEAGAGNQPQHF